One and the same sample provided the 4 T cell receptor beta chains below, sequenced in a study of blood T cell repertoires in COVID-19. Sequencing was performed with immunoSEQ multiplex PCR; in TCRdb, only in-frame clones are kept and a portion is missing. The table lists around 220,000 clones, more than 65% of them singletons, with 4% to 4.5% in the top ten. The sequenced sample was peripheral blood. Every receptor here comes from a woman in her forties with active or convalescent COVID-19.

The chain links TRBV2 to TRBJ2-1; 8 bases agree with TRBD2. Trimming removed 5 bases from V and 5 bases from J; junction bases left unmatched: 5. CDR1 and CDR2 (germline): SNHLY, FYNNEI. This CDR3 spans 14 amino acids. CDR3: CASSLAGKNNEQFF. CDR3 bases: TGTGCCAGCAGTTTAGCGGGGAAAAACAATGAGCAGTTCTTC.

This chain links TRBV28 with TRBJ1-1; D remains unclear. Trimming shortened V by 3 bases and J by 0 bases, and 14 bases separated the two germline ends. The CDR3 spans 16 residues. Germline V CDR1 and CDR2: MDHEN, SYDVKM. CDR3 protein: CASSFIGGGLNTEAFF. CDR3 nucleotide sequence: TGTGCCAGCAGTTTTATTGGAGGAGGGTTGAACACTGAAGCTTTCTTT.

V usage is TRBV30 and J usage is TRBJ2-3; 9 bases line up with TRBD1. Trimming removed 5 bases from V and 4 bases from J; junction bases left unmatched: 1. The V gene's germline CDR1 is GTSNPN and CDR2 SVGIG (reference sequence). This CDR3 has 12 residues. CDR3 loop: CAWRQGADTQYF. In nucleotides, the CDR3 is TGTGCCTGGCGACAGGGGGCAGATACGCAGTATTTT.

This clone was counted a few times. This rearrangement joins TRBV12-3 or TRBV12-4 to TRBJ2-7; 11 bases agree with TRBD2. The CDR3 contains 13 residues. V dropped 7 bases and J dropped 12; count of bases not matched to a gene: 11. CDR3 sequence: CASTSSTSGGRYF. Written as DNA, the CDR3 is TGTGCCAGCACCTCATCCACTAGCGGGGGCAGGTACTTC.